These T cell receptor beta chains were read from a single sample in a study of T cells in Graves' hyperthyroidism and ophthalmopathy. TCRdb passed the multiplex PCR reads through MiXCR, listing each CDR3 protein once. The repertoire holds about 270,000 distinct CDR3 sequences, with 20% to 25% as singletons. The sequencing input was blood. These receptors all stem from a man between 25 and 39 years old with Graves' ophthalmopathy. CDR3s include the opening cysteine and the closing phenylalanine or tryptophan. A D gene is named only where the DNA matches it firmly. Part of the rows lack a size; the others show once, few, many or a class for expanded clones.

d_call,j_call,clone_size,v_call,cdr3_aa,cdr3_nt
TRBD2,TRBJ2-7,few,TRBV5-1,CASSPGTSGRAKEQYF,TGCGCCAGCAGCCCCGGGACTAGCGGGAGGGCCAAAGAGCAGTACTTC
NA,TRBJ1-5,many,TRBV7-9,CASSNSRGGSNQPQHF,TGTGCCAGCAGCAACTCTCGGGGGGGGAGCAATCAGCCCCAGCATTTT
TRBD1,TRBJ1-5,few,TRBV6-1,CASIKQGSGNQPQHF,TGTGCCAGCATTAAACAGGGGTCGGGAAATCAGCCCCAGCATTTT
NA,TRBJ2-4,many,TRBV6-1,CASLGDTNIQYF,TGTGCCAGCCTCGGGGATACAAACATTCAGTACTTC
TRBD1,TRBJ2-7,few,TRBV30,CAWSTGQGLEQYF,TGTGCCTGGAGTACGGGACAGGGTCTCGAGCAGTACTTC
NA,TRBJ2-1,NA,TRBV20-1,CSAKNNEQFF,TGCAGTGCTAAAAACAATGAGCAGTTCTTC
NA,TRBJ1-2,NA,TRBV13,CASSSLPDGNYGYTF,TGTGCCAGCAGCTCCCTCCCGGACGGGAATTATGGCTACACCTTC
NA,TRBJ1-5,NA,TRBV28,CASSSGWGAQGNQPQHF,TGTGCCAGCAGTTCGGGATGGGGGGCGCAGGGCAATCAGCCCCAGCATTTT
NA,TRBJ1-5,many,TRBV11-3,CASSLAGDGQPQHF,TGTGCCAGCAGCTTAGCTGGGGACGGTCAGCCCCAGCATTTT
NA,TRBJ2-1,NA,TRBV10-1,CASSDPWDNHNEQFF,TGCGCCAGCAGCGACCCTTGGGACAACCACAATGAGCAGTTCTTC
TRBD1,TRBJ2-3,few,TRBV7-9,CASSGRGQGRDTQYF,TGTGCCAGCAGCGGGAGGGGACAGGGACGAGATACGCAGTATTTT
TRBD2,TRBJ2-1,NA,TRBV20-1,CSARDPNGRVGLDNEQFF,TGCAGTGCTAGAGATCCCAACGGGAGGGTTGGCTTGGACAATGAGCAGTTCTTC
TRBD1,TRBJ2-7,NA,TRBV20-1,CSAPDRGHYEQYF,TGCAGTGCCCCTGACAGGGGCCACTACGAGCAGTACTTC
NA,TRBJ2-7,NA,TRBV7-3,CASSPRGSPYEQYF,TGTGCCAGCAGCCCCCGGGGCAGTCCCTACGAGCAGTACTTC
NA,TRBJ2-2,NA,TRBV5-1,CASSLEGLDTGELFF,TGCGCCAGCAGCTTGGAGGGGTTGGACACCGGGGAGCTGTTTTTT
TRBD2,TRBJ2-5,few,TRBV27,CASSSYRTSGTYF,TGTGCCAGCAGTTCCTACAGGACTAGCGGGACTTACTTC
NA,TRBJ2-7,many,TRBV2,CASRTDANEQYF,TGTGCCAGCAGGACGGATGCAAACGAGCAGTACTTC
TRBD2,TRBJ2-7,many,TRBV5-1,CASSPQTSGISYEQYF,TGCGCCAGCAGCCCACAGACTAGCGGAATCTCCTACGAGCAGTACTTC
TRBD1,TRBJ1-5,NA,TRBV2,CASKNRGPSNQPQHF,TGTGCCAGCAAAAACAGGGGACCCAGCAATCAGCCCCAGCATTTT
TRBD2,TRBJ2-3,NA,TRBV18,CASSLTSGRTDTQYF,TGTGCCAGCTCATTGACTAGCGGGAGAACAGATACGCAGTATTTT
TRBD1,TRBJ1-2,NA,TRBV28,CASSPLTGGIGYTF,TGTGCCAGCAGCCCCCTCACAGGGGGCATTGGCTACACCTTC
TRBD1,TRBJ2-3,NA,TRBV3-1,CASSHSPGQGSSDTQYF,TGTGCCAGCAGCCACTCGCCGGGACAGGGAAGTTCAGATACGCAGTATTTT
NA,TRBJ1-5,few,TRBV15,CATSSGDGNQPQHF,TGTGCCACCAGCTCTGGGGACGGCAATCAGCCCCAGCATTTT
NA,TRBJ1-2,few,TRBV6-1,CASSPGGGSYGYTF,TGTGCCAGCAGCCCCGGGGGAGGGTCTTATGGCTACACCTTC